This entry is about one T cell receptor beta chain. This clone appeared once. Its antigen remains unidentified. Nothing much larger sits one base from this clone, and base qualities are not available. This specimen comes from a study of blood T cell repertoires in COVID-19 (dated by TCRdb to about 2020). Notes on the research overall: Collaborator samples came from the United States, Italy and Spain and covered acute and convalescent phases of COVID-19. The material from the prospective study consisted of cDNA or gDNA derived from T cells, B-cell-depleted T cells, or PBMCs. The dataset comprised deeply sampled blood TCRbeta repertoires from subjects exposed to, actively infected with, or recovered from COVID-19. The repertoires were released in a freely available public database meant as a resource for research on the immune response to SARS-CoV-2. The samples were drawn from the first 160 participants of the ongoing ImmuneRACE study and from 1,254 subjects provided by 6 global collaborators. The sample metadata nearly always contained a de-identified subject ID, COVID-19 status, age in years and sex. Where available, HLA class I and class II types were taken from metadata supplied by the sample provider and were not determined by assay-based typing. General findings and caveats noted by the study authors: Clinical and demographic metadata were provided uncurated, with the amount varying by source and participant.

The immunoSEQ Assay, a bias-controlled multiplex PCR, was used to amplify TCRbeta CDR3 regions from genomic DNA. The source study handled its data this way. Nucleated cell counts per sample were estimated from amplification of reference gene primers within the assay. To quantify the absolute abundance of each unique TCRbeta CDR3 rearrangement, sequence reads were collapsed and filtered. For each sample, productive Simpson clonality was calculated as the square root of Simpson's diversity index across productive rearrangements. This immuneACCESS table, as held by TCRdb, lists in-frame sequences with V and J called but not all clones. Of the missing ones, under half trace to an unresolved V gene in checked studies; the others have no known cause. The D gene and trimming were derived from the DNA, and the V and J assignments and clone size from that table. For this sample the table gives 30,000 to 40,000 clones, of which under 90% were detected only once. The ten largest clones capture about 3.9% of the sample.

Trimming costs V 7 bases and J 4 bases, and their ends lie 10 bases apart. Including the terminal cysteine and phenylalanine, the CDR3 comprises 12 residues. CDR3 DNA is the only sequence kept; it has 36 bases, read in frame from the first base. Reading the germline V gene gives CDR1 MNHEY and CDR2 SVGAGI. The collaborating institutions used their own protocols to collect whole blood in K2EDTA tubes. For TCRbeta analysis, collaborators shipped samples in one of three forms: frozen whole blood, isolated PBMCs, or DNA extracted from either of those sample types. Sequencing was done on a sample of peripheral blood. The rearrangement combines TRBV6-5 with TRBJ2-5, with TRBD1 tentatively as D gene (5 bases match). The sequence came from a man aged 50-60 years with acute or convalescent COVID-19. The CDR3 protein sequence reads: CASTPGLETQYF. The bases read TGTGCCAGCACGCCAGGGCTAGAGACCCAGTACTTC.